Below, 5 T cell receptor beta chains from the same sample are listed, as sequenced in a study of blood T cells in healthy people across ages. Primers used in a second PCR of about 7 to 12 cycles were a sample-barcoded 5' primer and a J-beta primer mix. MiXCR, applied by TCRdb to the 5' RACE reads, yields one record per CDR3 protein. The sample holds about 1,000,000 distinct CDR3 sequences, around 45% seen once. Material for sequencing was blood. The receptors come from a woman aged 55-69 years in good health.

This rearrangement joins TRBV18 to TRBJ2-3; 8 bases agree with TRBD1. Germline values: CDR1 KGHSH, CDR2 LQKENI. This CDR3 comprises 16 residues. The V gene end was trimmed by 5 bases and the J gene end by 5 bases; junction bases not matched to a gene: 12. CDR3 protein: CASSTLGDRRVDTQYF. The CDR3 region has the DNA TGTGCCAGCTCAACTCTTGGGGACAGGAGGGTAGATACGCAGTATTTT.

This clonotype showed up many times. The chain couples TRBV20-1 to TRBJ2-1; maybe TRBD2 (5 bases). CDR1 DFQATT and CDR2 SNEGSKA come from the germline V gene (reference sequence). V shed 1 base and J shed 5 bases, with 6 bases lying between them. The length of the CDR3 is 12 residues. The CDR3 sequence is CSARGTHNEQFF. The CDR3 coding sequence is TGCAGTGCTAGAGGGACTCACAATGAGCAGTTCTTC.

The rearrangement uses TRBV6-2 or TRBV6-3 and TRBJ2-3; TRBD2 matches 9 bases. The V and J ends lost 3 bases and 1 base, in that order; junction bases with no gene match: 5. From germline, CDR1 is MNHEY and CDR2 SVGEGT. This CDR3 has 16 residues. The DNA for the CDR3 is TGTGCCAGCAGTTATCGGACTAGCGATCGCACAGATACGCAGTATTTT. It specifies CASSYRTSDRTDTQYF.

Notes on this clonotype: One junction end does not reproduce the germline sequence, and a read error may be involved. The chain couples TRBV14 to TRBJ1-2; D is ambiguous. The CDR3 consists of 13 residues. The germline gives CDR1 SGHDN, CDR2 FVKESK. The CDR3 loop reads CASRQAQNYGYTF. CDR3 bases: TGTGCCAGCCGCCAAGCACAGAACTATGGCTACACCTTC.

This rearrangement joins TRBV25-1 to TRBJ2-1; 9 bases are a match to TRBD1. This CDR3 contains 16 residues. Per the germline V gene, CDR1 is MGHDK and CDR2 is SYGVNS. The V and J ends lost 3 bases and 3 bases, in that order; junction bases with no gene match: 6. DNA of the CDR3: TGTGCCAGCAGTGACCTGGACAGGGGTAACTACAATGAGCAGTTCTTC. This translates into CASSDLDRGNYNEQFF.